The entry below gives a single T cell receptor beta chain sequence along with its context. Antigen unknown. Repertoires were generated with immunoSEQ multiplex PCR, while TCRdb's copy carries only in-frame clones and drops some. The sample contains some 69,000 clones, 85% to 90% of which appear only once. This entry belongs to a study of T cell responses to AZD1222 COVID-19 vaccine. Findings and caveats of the study: As reported, nearly half of all spike-specific TCRs target variant regions that are unmutated.

V dropped 7 bases and J dropped 5 bases, with 14 bases sitting between them. The CDR3 covers 13 residues. Germline V gives CDR1 LGHDT, CDR2 YNNKEL (reference sequence). The J gene is TRBJ1-1, the V gene TRBV3-1 (or the pseudogene TRBV3-2), with a weak D call TRBD1 (6 bases). This receptor was identified in an adult in good health. Sequenced material: peripheral blood, taken on day 0 of AZD1222 vaccination. The CDR3 region has the DNA TGTGCCAGCACGTGGACAGAAGGGACTGAAGCTTTCTTT. As protein: CASTWTEGTEAFF.